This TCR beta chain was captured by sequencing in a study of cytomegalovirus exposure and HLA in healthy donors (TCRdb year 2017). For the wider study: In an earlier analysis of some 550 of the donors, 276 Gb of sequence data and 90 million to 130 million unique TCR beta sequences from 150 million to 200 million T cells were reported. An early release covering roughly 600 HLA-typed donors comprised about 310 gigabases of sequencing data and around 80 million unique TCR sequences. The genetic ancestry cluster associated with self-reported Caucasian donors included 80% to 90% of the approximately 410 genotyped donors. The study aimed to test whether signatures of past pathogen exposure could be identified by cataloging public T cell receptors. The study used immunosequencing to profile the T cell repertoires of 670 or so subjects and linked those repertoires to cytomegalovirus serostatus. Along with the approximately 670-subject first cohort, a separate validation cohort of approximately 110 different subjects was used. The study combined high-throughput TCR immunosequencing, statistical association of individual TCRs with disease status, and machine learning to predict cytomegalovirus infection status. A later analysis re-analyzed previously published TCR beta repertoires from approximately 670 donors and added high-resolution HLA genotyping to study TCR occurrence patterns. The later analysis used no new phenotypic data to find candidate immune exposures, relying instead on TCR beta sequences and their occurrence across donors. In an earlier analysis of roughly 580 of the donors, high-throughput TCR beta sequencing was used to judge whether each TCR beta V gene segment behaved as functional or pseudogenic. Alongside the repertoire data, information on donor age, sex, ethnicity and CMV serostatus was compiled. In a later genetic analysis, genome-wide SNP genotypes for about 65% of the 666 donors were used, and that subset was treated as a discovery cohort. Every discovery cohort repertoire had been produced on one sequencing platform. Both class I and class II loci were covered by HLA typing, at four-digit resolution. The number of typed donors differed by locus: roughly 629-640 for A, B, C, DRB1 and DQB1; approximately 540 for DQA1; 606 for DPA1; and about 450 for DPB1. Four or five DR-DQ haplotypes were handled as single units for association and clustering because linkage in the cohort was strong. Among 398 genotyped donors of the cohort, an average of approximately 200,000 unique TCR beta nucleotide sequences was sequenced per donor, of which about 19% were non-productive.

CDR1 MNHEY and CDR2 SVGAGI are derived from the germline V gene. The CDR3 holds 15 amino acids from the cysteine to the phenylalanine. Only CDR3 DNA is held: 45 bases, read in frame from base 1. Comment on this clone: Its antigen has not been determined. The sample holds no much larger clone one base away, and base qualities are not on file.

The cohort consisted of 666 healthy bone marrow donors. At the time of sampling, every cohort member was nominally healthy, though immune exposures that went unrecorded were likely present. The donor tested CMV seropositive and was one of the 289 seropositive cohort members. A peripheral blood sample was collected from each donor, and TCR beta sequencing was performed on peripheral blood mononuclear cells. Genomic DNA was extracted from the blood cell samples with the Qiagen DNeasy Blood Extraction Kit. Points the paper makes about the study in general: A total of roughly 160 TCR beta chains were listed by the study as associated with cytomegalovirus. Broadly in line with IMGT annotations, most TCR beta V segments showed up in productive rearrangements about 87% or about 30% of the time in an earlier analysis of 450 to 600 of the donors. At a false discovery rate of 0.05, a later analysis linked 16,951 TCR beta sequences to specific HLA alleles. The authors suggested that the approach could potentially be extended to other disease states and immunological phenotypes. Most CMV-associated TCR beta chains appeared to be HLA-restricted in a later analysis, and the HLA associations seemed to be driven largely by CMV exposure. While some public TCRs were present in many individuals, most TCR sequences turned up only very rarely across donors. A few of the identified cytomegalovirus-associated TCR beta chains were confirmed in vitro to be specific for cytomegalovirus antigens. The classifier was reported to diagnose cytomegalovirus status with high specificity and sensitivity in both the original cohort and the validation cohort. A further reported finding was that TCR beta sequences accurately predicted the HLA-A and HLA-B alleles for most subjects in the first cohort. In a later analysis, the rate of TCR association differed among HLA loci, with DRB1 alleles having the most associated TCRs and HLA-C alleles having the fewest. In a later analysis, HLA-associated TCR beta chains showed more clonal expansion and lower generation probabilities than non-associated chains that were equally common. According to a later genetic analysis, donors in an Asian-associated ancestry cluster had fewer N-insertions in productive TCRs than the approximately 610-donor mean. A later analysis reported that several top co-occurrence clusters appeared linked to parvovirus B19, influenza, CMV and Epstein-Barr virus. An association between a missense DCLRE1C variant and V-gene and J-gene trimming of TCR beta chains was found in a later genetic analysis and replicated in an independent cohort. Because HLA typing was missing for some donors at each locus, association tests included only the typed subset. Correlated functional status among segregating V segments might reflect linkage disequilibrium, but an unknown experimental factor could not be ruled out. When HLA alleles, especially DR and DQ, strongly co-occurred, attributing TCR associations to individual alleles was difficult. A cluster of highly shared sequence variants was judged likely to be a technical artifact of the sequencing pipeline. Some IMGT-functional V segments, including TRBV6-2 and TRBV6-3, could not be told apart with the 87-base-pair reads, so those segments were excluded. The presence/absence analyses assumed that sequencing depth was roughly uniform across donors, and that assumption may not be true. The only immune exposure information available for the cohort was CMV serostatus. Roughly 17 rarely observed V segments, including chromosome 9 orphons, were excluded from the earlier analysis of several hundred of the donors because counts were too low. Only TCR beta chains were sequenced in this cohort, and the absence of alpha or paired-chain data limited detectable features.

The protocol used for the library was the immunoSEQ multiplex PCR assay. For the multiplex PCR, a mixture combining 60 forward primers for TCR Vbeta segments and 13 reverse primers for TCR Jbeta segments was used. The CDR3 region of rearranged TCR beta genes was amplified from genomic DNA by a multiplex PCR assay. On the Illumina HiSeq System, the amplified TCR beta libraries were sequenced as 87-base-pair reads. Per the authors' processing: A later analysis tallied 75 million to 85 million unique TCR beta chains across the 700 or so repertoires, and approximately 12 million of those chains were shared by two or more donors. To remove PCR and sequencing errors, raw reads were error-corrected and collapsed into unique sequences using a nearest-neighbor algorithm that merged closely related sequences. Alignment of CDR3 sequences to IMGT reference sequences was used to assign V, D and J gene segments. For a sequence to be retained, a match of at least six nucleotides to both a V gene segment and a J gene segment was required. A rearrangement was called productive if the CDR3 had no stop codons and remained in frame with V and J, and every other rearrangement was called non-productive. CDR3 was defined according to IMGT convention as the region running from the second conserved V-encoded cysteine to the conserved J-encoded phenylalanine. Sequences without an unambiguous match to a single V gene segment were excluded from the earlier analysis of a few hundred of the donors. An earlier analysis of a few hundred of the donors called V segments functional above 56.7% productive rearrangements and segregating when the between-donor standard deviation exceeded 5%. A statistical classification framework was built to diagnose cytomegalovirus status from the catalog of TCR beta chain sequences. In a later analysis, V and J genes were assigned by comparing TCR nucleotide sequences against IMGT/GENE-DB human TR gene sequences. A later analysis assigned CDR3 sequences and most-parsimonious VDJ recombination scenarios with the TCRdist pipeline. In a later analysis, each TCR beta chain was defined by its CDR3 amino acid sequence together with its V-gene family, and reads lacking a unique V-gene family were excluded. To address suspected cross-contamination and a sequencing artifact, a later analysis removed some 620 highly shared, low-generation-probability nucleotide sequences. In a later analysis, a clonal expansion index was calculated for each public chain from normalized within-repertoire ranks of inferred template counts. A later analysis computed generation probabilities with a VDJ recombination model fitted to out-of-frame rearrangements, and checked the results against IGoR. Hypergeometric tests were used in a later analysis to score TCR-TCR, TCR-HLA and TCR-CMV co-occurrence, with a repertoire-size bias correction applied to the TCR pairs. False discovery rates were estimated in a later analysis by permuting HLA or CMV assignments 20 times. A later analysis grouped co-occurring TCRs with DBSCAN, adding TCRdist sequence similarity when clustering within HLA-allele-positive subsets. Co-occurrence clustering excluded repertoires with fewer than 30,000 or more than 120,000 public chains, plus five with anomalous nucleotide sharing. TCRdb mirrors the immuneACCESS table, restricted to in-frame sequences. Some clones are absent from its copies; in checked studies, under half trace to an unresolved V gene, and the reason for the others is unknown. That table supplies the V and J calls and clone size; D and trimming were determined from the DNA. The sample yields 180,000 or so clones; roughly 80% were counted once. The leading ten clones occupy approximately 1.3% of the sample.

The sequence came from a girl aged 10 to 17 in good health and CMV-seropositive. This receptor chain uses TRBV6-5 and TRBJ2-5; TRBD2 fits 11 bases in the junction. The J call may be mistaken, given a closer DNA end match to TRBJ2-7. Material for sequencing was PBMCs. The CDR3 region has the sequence CASSYTSGSRYEQYF. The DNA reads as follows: TGTGCCAGCAGTTACACTAGCGGGAGCAGGTACGAGCAGTACTTC.